The following is a TCR beta chain sequence with its context. The data originate from a study of blood T cell repertoires in COVID-19. Participant age was about 18 to 95 years, and participants resided in about two dozen US areas. All recovered Cohort 3 donors got two negative PCRs, got clearance, or saw symptom resolution. The V gene's germline CDR1 is SGHRS and CDR2 YFSETQ. Trimming cost V 2 bases and J 5 bases, with 15 bases left between them. CDR3 length: 15 residues. Using immunoSEQ multiplex PCR, the repertoire was profiled, and TCRdb retains in-frame clones only, with some absent. Of a few hundred thousand clones listed, 75% to 90% are singletons.

The sequence was obtained from a woman aged 30 to 39 who had recovered from COVID-19. The chain employs TRBV5-1 and TRBJ2-3; D unresolved. The specimen sequenced was PBMCs or T cells enriched from blood (not recorded which). Written as DNA, the CDR3 is TGCGCCAGCAGCTTAACCCGGGTACAAATAGATACGCAGTATTTT. This gives the protein CASSLTRVQIDTQYF. The variable domain in full, completed from reference TRBV5-1 and TRBJ2-3, reads KAGVTQTPRYLIKTRGQQVTLSCSPISGHRSVSWYQQTPGQGLQFLFEYFSETQRNKGNFPGRFSGRQFSNSRSEMNVSTLELGDSALYLCASSLTRVQIDTQYFGPGTRLTVL.